This T cell receptor (beta chain) was sequenced during a study of tumour-infiltrating T cells in Burkitt lymphoma. V gave up 5 bases and J gave up 7 bases; unmatched junction bases: 8. The CDR3 has 14 residues. Germline V CDR1 and CDR2: SNHLY, FYNNEI. A few counts support this clone. The assay was immunoSEQ multiplex PCR, and TCRdb's table has in-frame clones only and misses some. This repertoire shows about 2,400 clones, nearly 25% found once; its top ten account for roughly 15%. Material for sequencing was tumor tissue from a relapse. The chain recombines TRBV2 with TRBJ1-5; TRBD1 matches at 7 bases. This TCR came from a human donor with relapsed Burkitt lymphoma. Some clones in this sample may be carry-over from other donors' samples. The chain's CDR3 is CASSYDRAPQPQHF. CDR3 in DNA: TGTGCCAGCAGTTACGACAGGGCCCCCCAGCCCCAGCATTTT.